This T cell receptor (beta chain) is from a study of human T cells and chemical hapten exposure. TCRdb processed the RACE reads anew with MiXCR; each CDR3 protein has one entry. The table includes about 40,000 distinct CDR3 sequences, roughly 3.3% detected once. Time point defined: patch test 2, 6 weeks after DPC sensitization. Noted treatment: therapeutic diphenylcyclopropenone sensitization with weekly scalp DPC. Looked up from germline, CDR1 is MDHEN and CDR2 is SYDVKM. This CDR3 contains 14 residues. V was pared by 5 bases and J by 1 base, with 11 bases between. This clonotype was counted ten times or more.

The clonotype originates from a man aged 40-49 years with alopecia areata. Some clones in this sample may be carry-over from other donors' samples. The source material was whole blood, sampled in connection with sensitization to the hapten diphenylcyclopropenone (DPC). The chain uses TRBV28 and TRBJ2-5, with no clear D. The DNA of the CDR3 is TGTGCCAGCAGTCGTTCAGTGGGCCAAGAGACCCAGTACTTC. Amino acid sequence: CASSRSVGQETQYF. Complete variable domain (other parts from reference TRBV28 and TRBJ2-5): DVKVTQSSRYLVKRTGEKVFLECVQDMDHENMFWYRQDPGLGLRLIYFSYDVKMKEKGDIPEGYSVSREKKERFSLILESASTNQTSMYLCASSRSVGQETQYFGPGTRLLVL.